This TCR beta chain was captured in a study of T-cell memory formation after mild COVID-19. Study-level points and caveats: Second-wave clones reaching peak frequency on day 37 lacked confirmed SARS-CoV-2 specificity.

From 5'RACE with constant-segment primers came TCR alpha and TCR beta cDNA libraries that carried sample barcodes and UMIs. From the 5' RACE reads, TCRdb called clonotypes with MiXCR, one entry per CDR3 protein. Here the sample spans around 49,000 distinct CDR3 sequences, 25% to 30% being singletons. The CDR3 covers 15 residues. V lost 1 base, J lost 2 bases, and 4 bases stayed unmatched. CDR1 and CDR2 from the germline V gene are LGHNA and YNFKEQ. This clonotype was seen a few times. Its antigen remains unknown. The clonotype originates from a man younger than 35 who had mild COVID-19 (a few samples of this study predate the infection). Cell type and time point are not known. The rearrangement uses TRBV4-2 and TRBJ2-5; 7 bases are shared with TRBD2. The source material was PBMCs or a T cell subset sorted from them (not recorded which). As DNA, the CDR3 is TGTGCCAGCAGCCAAGCAGAGCGGGGACAAGAGACCCAGTACTTC. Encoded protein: CASSQAERGQETQYF.